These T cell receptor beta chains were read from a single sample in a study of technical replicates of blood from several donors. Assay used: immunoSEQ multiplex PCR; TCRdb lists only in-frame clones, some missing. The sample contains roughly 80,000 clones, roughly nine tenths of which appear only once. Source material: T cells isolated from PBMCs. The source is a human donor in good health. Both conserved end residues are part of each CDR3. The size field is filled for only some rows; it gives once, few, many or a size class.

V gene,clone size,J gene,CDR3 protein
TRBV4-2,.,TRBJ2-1,CASSQEQRGGPNEQFF
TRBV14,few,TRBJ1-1,CASSHLGHINPEAFF
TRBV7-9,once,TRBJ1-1,CASSPGTMNTEAFF
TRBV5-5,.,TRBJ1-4,CASSSFPWRANEKLFF
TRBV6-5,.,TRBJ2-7,CASSYTGQGYEQYF
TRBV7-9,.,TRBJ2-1,CASSVPGYNEQFF
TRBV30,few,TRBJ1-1,CAWNGENTEAFF
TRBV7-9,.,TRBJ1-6,CAIPTGSNSPLHF
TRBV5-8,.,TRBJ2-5,CASSLAEGRGQETQYF
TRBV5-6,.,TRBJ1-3,CASSLTGTYSGNTIYF
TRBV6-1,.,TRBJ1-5,CASSGTGGSFQPQHF
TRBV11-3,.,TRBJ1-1,CASSRRVNTEAFF